This T cell receptor beta chain derives from a study of T cells after yellow fever vaccination. Whole-study results and caveats: Clonotypes found in both CD4 and CD8 compartments made up a small share. From the bulk population, abundant clonotypes could contaminate and appear within FACS-sorted repertoires. At 95% to 96% for CD4 and around 91% for CD8, most primary-vaccination clones showed up again after the booster.

This CDR3 is built from 13 residues. Trimming shortened V by 3 bases and J by 4 bases, and 10 bases separated the two germline ends. This clonotype was seen many times. Its target is not known. A universal primer site and UMIs were added as TCR cDNA was made by 5'RACE template switching. MiXCR, applied by TCRdb to the 5' RACE reads, yields one record per CDR3 protein. The sample records around 250,000 distinct CDR3 sequences, 5.2% being singletons. This clonotype was obtained from a man aged 18 to 29 who received the YFV17D yellow fever vaccine. Sequenced material: CD4+ T cells sorted from PBMCs, taken on the day of the yellow fever booster vaccination. The chain employs TRBV12-3 or TRBV12-4 and TRBJ2-7, with D maybe TRBD1 (7 bases). The CDR3 DNA reads as TGTGCCAGCAGTTTCCCAGGGGGGTACGAGCAGTACTTC. This sequence encodes CASSFPGGYEQYF.